Below are 28 T cell receptor beta chains sequenced from a single sample in a study of T cell responses to AZD1222 COVID-19 vaccine. Generated by immunoSEQ multiplex PCR, the TCRdb table keeps only in-frame clones and is missing some. The sample lists roughly 160,000 clones, 85% to 90% occurring once. The sequencing used peripheral blood, collected on day 0 of AZD1222 vaccination. These receptors came from an adult in good health.

V is TRBV5-1 and J is TRBJ1-1; D unresolved. V was clipped by 5 bases and J by 3 bases, with 8 bases between them. The CDR3 runs to 12 residues. Germline assignment: CDR1 SGHRS and CDR2 YFSETQ. CDR3 region: CASSYKDTEAFF. Here the CDR3 DNA reads TGCGCCAGCAGTTACAAGGACACTGAAGCTTTCTTT.

The chain employs TRBV14 and TRBJ2-3; D ambiguous. CDR1 SGHDN and CDR2 FVKESK come from the germline V gene. V was shortened by 2 bases and J by 0 bases, with 3 bases between the two germline ends. The CDR3 runs to 13 residues. The CDR3 region is CASSQISTDTQYF. CDR3 in DNA: TGTGCCAGCAGCCAAATCAGCACAGATACGCAGTATTTT.

This sequence joins TRBV24-1 and TRBJ1-1; 10 bases are shared with TRBD1. CDR3 length: 13 amino acids. Unmatched junction bases numbered 6, after V lost 10 bases and J lost 5 bases. The germline CDR1 and CDR2 sequences are KGHDR and SFDVKD. The CDR3 loop reads CATRQGARTEAFF. The CDR3 bases are TGTGCCACTAGACAGGGGGCGCGGACTGAAGCTTTCTTT.

This clone has only a few counts. One end of the junction fails to match germline, which may point to a read error. This sequence joins TRBV7-7 and TRBJ2-3, with D perhaps matching TRBD2 (5 bases). Per the germline V gene, CDR1 is SSHAT and CDR2 is FNYEAQ (reference sequence). CDR3 length: 14 amino acids. In DNA, the CDR3 is TGTGCTAGCAGCTTTGGACTGGGCACAGATACGCAGTATTTT. It codes for CASSFGLGTDTQYF.

This clone was picked up a small number of times. V is TRBV6-1 and J is TRBJ2-7, with D uncertain. The CDR3 consists of 15 residues. V shed 0 bases and J shed 4 bases, with 13 bases lying between them. From germline, CDR1 is MNHNS and CDR2 SASEGT. The CDR3 sequence: CASSEAYRVTYEQYV. The CDR3 region has the DNA TGTGCCAGCAGTGAAGCGTATAGGGTCACATACGAGCAGTACGTC.

The rearrangement joins TRBV5-4 to TRBJ2-5; D is perhaps TRBD2 (6 bases). The CDR3 sequence is 17 residues long. The V end was cut by 4 bases, the J end by 3 bases, with 22 bases between. The germline V gene has CDR1 SGHNT and CDR2 YYREEE (reference sequence). The CDR3 spells CASSQLGSPPLKETQYF. The CDR3 bases are TGTGCCAGCAGCCAACTCGGGAGCCCCCCGCTGAAAGAGACCCAGTACTTC.

The chain uses TRBV6-1 and TRBJ1-1; TRBD1 matches at 7 bases. The CDR3 sequence is 17 residues long. Germline V CDR1 and CDR2: MNHNS, SASEGT. V was pared by 4 bases and J by 10 bases, with 21 bases of the junction left unmatched. CDR3 coding DNA: TGTGCCAGCAGTGTCCGCGTGCCGGTGGGAAACAGGGGAGGAGCTTTCTTT. Protein sequence: CASSVRVPVGNRGGAFF.

This clone was observed a single time. The chain is built from TRBV2 and TRBJ2-7; D might be TRBD1 or TRBD2, each matching 6 bases. In germline, CDR1 is SNHLY, CDR2 FYNNEI. Trimming left V 6 bases short and J 2 bases short, with 14 bases between. This CDR3 is built from 14 residues. The CDR3 loop is CASRDGGVPYEQYF. CDR3 coding DNA: TGTGCCAGCAGAGACGGGGGCGTCCCCTACGAGCAGTACTTC.

The chain is built from TRBV7-9 and TRBJ2-5; D might be TRBD1 or TRBD2, each matching 6 bases. CDR1 is SEHNR and CDR2 is FQNEAQ in the germline V gene (reference sequence). The germline V and J ends were trimmed by 11 bases and 4 bases, with 23 bases remaining between them. This CDR3 spans 15 amino acids. This CDR3 is CAGGRGDVSGETQYF. In DNA, the CDR3 is TGTGCCGGGGGAAGGGGGGACGTTTCAGGAGAGACCCAGTACTTC. Supplemented by reference TRBV7-9 and TRBJ2-5, the full variable domain reads DTGVSQNPRHKITKRGQNVTFRCDPISEHNRLYWYRQTLGQGPEFLTYFQNEAQLEKSRLLSDRFSAERPKGSFSTLEIQRTEQGDSAMYLCAGGRGDVSGETQYFGPGTRLLVL.

This chain uses TRBV6-4 with TRBJ2-3, with a tentative D call TRBD1 (7 bases). The V end was cut by 2 bases, the J end by 6 bases, with 18 bases between. The length of the CDR3 is 16 residues. The V gene's germline CDR1 is MRHNA and CDR2 SNTAGT. Here the CDR3 reads CASSDRGRGVADTQYF. DNA of the CDR3: TGTGCCAGCAGTGACAGGGGGCGCGGGGTAGCGGATACGCAGTATTTT.

This chain connects TRBV19 to TRBJ1-3, with D tentatively TRBD1 (6 bases). From germline, CDR1 is LNHDA and CDR2 SQIVND (reference sequence). V dropped 2 bases and J dropped 4 bases, with 9 bases sitting between them. There are 14 residues in the CDR3. This CDR3 reads CASSITGTGNTIYF. The CDR3 DNA sequence: TGTGCCAGTAGTATAACCGGGACAGGAAACACCATATATTTT. The variable domain in full, with the rest retrieved from reference TRBV19 and TRBJ1-3, is DGGITQSPKYLFRKEGQNVTLSCEQNLNHDAMYWYRQDPGQGLRLIYYSQIVNDFQKGDIAEGYSVSREKKESFPLTVTSAQKNPTAFYLCASSITGTGNTIYFGEGSWLTVV.

Only one count was recorded for this clone. This rearrangement joins TRBV18 to TRBJ1-2; D uncertain. CDR1 and CDR2 from the germline V gene are KGHSH and LQKENI. The germline V and J ends were trimmed by 3 bases and 4 bases, with 12 bases remaining between them. The CDR3 runs 14 residues. Here the CDR3 DNA reads TGTGCCAGCTCACCCGGGCAGGAGGTCTATGGCTACACCTTC. Translating it yields CASSPGQEVYGYTF.

The chain joins TRBV2 to TRBJ2-1; 9 bases line up with TRBD2. The CDR3 totals 15 residues. CDR1 is SNHLY, CDR2 FYNNEI, per germline. The V and J ends lost 0 bases and 6 bases, in that order; junction bases with no gene match: 3. Here the CDR3 reads CASSEAAGGSNEQFF. In nucleotides, the CDR3 is TGTGCCAGCAGTGAAGCGGCGGGAGGGTCCAATGAGCAGTTCTTC.

The chain couples TRBV12-3 or TRBV12-4 to TRBJ1-3; D remains ambiguous. Trimming left V 8 bases short and J 4 bases short, with 9 bases between. The CDR3 consists of 12 residues. CDR3 protein: CASERVGNTIYF. The DNA of the CDR3 is TGTGCCAGCGAGCGAGTGGGAAACACCATATATTTT.

The gene calls are TRBV29-1 and TRBJ1-1; perhaps TRBD1 as D (5 bases). This CDR3 has 15 amino acids. V was clipped by 2 bases and J by 1 base, with 14 bases between them. Germline CDR1 and CDR2: SQVTM and ANQGSEA. The chain's CDR3 is CSVESVGGPNTEAFF. The CDR3 coding sequence is TGCAGCGTTGAAAGTGTTGGGGGACCGAACACTGAAGCTTTCTTT. The whole variable domain, remainder taken from reference TRBV29-1 and TRBJ1-1, is SAVISQKPSRDICQRGTSLTIQCQVDSQVTMMFWYRQQPGQSLTLIATANQGSEATYESGFVIDKFPISRPNLTFSTLTVSNMSPEDSSIYLCSVESVGGPNTEAFFGQGTRLTVV.

V gene TRBV7-3 combines with J gene TRBJ2-7; D perhaps matches TRBD2 (5 bases). Germline CDR1 SGHTA, CDR2 FQGTGA. The CDR3 contains 15 residues. Trimming removed 5 bases from V and 2 bases from J, with 16 bases in between. CDR3 bases: TGTGCCAGCAGCGAGGGCGGAGCGGATACCTACGAGCAGTACTTC. Amino acid sequence: CASSEGGADTYEQYF.

The chain recombines TRBV10-3 with TRBJ1-5, with 8 positions matching TRBD1. J was trimmed by 7 bases and V by 5 bases; bases with no gene match: 4. CDR1 is ENHRY and CDR2 is SYGVKD in the germline V gene. CDR3 length: 13 amino acids. As DNA, the CDR3 is TGTGCCATCAGTTCCGACAGGGGCCAGCCCCAGCATTTT. This encodes CAISSDRGQPQHF.

The chain employs TRBV6-1 and TRBJ1-4; D gene unclear. The CDR3 totals 17 residues. From germline, CDR1 is MNHNS and CDR2 SASEGT. Trimming stripped 4 bases from V and 10 bases from J, with 25 bases between. CDR3 residues: CASSGQPGGNGGGKLFF. The CDR3 DNA follows: TGTGCCAGCAGTGGCCAGCCGGGTGGGAACGGTGGTGGAAAACTGTTTTTT.

V usage is TRBV10-1 and J usage is TRBJ2-6; 10 nucleotides agree with TRBD1. The CDR3 has 15 residues. Trimming cost V 2 bases and J 9 bases; bases outside gene matches: 4. Germline V lookup: CDR1 WNHNN, CDR2 SYGVQD (reference sequence). CDR3 DNA sequence: TGCGCCAGCAGTGAGGGGACAGGGGCCGGCAACGTCCTGACTTTC. Translation gives CASSEGTGAGNVLTF.

V and J are TRBV4-3 and TRBJ2-1; TRBD2 might be the D (5 bases). The CDR3 runs 13 residues. Between the trimmed V and J ends, which lost 5 bases and 9 bases, there was a span of 14 bases. CDR1 and CDR2 from the germline V gene are LGHNA and YSLEER. The CDR3 loop reads CASSAPGVGEQFF. The DNA of the CDR3 is TGCGCCAGCAGCGCCCCCGGGGTGGGTGAGCAGTTCTTC.

The chain recombines TRBV4-2 with TRBJ2-6; possibly TRBD1 for D (5 bases). Trimming pared 4 bases from V and 4 bases from J, leaving 17 bases between. CDR3 length: 17 residues. The germline V gene encodes CDR1 LGHNA and CDR2 YNFKEQ. The CDR3 here is CASSPRSTGFGANVLTF. In nucleotides, the CDR3 is TGTGCCAGCAGCCCACGCAGTACAGGCTTCGGGGCCAACGTCCTGACTTTC.

Only a few counts were recorded for this clone. The chain recombines TRBV12-3 or TRBV12-4 with TRBJ2-7; unclear D gene. V gave up 4 bases and J gave up 0 bases, with 1 base separating them. This CDR3 contains 11 residues. CDR3: CASSSSYEQYF. The CDR3 DNA is TGTGCCAGCAGTTCCTCCTACGAGCAGTACTTC.

The chain joins TRBV7-9 to TRBJ2-7; possible D gene TRBD2, 6 bases. Germline V CDR1 and CDR2: SEHNR, FQNEAQ (reference sequence). The V gene lost 5 bases and the J gene lost 0 bases, with 17 bases spanning the gap. The CDR3 is made up of 16 amino acids. The CDR3: CASSPRGQGHSYEQYF. The CDR3 DNA reads as TGTGCCAGCAGCCCGCGGGGTCAGGGCCACTCCTACGAGCAGTACTTC.

The rearrangement uses TRBV18 and TRBJ1-5; D may be TRBD1 (5 bases). Trimming shortened V by 1 base and J by 4 bases, and 11 bases separated the two germline ends. CDR1 KGHSH and CDR2 LQKENI come from the germline V gene. The CDR3 extends over 15 amino acids. DNA for the CDR3: TGTGCCAGCTCACCACGGGGGGAGGGGAATCAGCCCCAGCATTTT. This encodes CASSPRGEGNQPQHF.

The chain recombines TRBV7-2 with TRBJ2-7; 7 bases fit TRBD2. Germline values: CDR1 SGHTA, CDR2 FQGNSA. V lost 1 base, J lost 3 bases, and 6 bases stayed unmatched. CDR3 size: 15 residues. The CDR3: CASSLGWTSNYEQYF. The CDR3 bases are TGTGCCAGCAGCTTAGGTTGGACTAGTAACTACGAGCAGTACTTC.

The chain joins TRBV7-3 to TRBJ2-3, with D perhaps matching TRBD1 (6 bases). With 5 bases removed from V and 3 bases from J, the gap between germline ends came to 12 bases. The CDR3 extends over 14 amino acids. Germline loops: CDR1 SGHTA, CDR2 FQGTGA. The CDR3 DNA is TGTGCCAGCAGCCCAGACAGGATAACAGATACGCAGTATTTT. It codes for CASSPDRITDTQYF.

The chain combines TRBV9 with TRBJ1-3; possible D gene TRBD1, 5 bases. Between the trimmed V and J ends, which lost 5 bases and 0 bases, there was a span of 12 bases. CDR3 length: 15 residues. The V gene's germline CDR1 is SGDLS and CDR2 YYNGEE. The CDR3: CASRGDLSSGNTIYF. The CDR3 DNA sequence: TGTGCCAGCAGGGGGGACCTTAGCTCTGGAAACACCATATATTTT.

This chain connects TRBV4-2 to TRBJ1-1, with 7 bases fitting TRBD1. V was pared by 4 bases and J by 6 bases, with 5 bases of the junction left unmatched. CDR3 size: 13 residues. Per the germline V gene, CDR1 is LGHNA and CDR2 is YNFKEQ. The DNA for the CDR3 is TGTGCCAGCAGCCGAGGGGGCAGGTCTGAAGCTTTCTTT. Translated: CASSRGGRSEAFF.